This T cell receptor beta chain was found in a study of patients and donors after allogeneic stem cell transplantation (dated by TCRdb to 2020 to 2021). Here V drops 6 bases and J drops 5 bases, and the junction holds 8 bases not matched to any gene. In the germline V gene (reference sequence), CDR1 corresponds to DFQATT and CDR2 to SNEGSKA. Inclusive of the bounding cysteine and phenylalanine, the CDR3 is 14 residues long. The kept DNA is CDR3 alone, 42 bases in frame from the first base. Library method: RT-PCR. The run used a NextSeq 550. TCRdb redid the processing of the public reads, applying fastp at Q25 and MiXCR, and retained in-frame beta chains. Rows with a matching CDR3 protein are joined into one entry that keeps the most common DNA and genes. The sample has 190,000 or so distinct CDR3 sequences on record, 40% to 45% of them singletons. Together, the top ten hold 30% to 35% of the sample.

In the case of this clonotype: Its antigen is currently not known. Base qualities are not at hand, and no much larger clone is one base apart.

The sequence joins TRBV20-1 to TRBJ2-2; TRBD2 aligns with 8 central bases. Material: blood, either unsorted or a sorted T cell fraction (not recorded which). This clonotype was obtained from a human donor who was either an allogeneic HSCT recipient or a stem cell or donor lymphocyte infusion donor (not recorded which). It is not recorded whose cells these are; they may come from a transplant donor. CDR3 sequence: CSATGTSKTGELFF. In nucleotide form, the sequence is TGCAGTGCAACCGGGACTAGTAAAACCGGGGAGCTGTTTTTT.